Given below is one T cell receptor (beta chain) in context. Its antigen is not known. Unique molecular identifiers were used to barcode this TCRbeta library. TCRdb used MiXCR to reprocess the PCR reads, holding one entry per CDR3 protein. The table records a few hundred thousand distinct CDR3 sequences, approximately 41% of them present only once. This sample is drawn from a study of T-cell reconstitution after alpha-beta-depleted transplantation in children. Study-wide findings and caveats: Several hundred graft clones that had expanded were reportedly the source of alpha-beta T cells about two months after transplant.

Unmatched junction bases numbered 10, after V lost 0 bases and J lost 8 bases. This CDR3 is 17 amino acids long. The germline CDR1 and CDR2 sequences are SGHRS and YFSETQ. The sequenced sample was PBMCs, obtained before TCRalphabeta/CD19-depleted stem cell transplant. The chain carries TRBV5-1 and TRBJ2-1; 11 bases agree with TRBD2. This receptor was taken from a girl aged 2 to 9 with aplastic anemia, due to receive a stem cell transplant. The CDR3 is CASSLAVGSGRGDEQFF. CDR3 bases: TGCGCCAGCAGCTTGGCCGTCGGTAGCGGGAGGGGCGATGAGCAGTTCTTC.